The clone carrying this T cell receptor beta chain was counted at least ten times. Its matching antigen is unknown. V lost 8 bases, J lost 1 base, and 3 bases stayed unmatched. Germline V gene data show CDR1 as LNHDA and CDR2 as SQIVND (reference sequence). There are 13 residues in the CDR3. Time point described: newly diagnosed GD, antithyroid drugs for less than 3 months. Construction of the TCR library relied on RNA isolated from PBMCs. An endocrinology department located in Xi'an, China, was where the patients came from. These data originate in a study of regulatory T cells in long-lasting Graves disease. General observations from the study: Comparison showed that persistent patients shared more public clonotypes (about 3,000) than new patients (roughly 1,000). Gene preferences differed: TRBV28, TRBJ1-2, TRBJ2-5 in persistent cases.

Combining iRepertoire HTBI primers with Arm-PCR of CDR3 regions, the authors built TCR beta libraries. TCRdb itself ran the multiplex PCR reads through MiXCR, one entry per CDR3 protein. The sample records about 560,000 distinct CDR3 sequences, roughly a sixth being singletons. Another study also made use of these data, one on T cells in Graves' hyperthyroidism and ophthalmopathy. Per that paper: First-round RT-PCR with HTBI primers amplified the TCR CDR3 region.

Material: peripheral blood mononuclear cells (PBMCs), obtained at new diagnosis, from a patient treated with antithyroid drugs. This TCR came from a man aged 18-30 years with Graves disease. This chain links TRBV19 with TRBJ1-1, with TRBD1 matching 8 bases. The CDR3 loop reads CASLGQGNTEAFF. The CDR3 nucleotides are TGTGCCAGTTTAGGACAGGGGAACACTGAAGCTTTCTTT.